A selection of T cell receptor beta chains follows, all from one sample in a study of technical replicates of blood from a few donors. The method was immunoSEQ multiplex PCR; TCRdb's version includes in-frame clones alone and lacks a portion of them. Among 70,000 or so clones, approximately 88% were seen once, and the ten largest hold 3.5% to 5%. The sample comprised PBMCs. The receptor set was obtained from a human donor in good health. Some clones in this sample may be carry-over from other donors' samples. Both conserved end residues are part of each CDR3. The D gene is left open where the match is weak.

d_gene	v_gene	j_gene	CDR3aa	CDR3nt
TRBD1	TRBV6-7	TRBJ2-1	CASSSPQGALSEQFF	TGTGCCAGCAGTTCCCCGCAGGGGGCATTGAGTGAGCAGTTCTTC
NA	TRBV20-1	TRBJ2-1	CSAYTASEQFF	TGCAGTGCTTATACAGCTTCCGAGCAGTTCTTC
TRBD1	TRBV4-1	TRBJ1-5	CASSQERGQGAWQPQHF	TGCGCCAGCAGCCAAGAAAGGGGACAGGGGGCATGGCAGCCCCAGCATTTT
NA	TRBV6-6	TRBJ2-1	CASRIRVENNEQFF	TGTGCCAGTAGAATACGAGTAGAGAACAATGAGCAGTTCTTC
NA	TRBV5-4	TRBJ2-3	CASSPPGDPTDTQYF	TGTGCCAGCAGCCCGCCGGGGGATCCCACAGATACGCAGTATTTT
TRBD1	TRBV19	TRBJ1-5	CASKLGQGNQPQHF	TGTGCCAGTAAGTTGGGACAGGGCAATCAGCCCCAGCATTTT
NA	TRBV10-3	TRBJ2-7	CAISESRSSYEQYF	TGTGCCATCAGTGAGTCACGGTCCTCCTACGAGCAGTACTTC
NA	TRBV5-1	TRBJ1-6	CASSLSGGYSPLHF	TGCGCCAGCAGCTTATCGGGGGGCTATTCACCCCTCCACTTT
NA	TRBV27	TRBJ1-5	CASSPRTVVSNQPQHF	TGTGCCAGCAGTCCCAGGACAGTTGTTAGCAATCAGCCCCAGCATTTT
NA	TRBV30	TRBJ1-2	CAVENYGYTF	TGTGCGGTGGAGAACTATGGCTACACCTTC
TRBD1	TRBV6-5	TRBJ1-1	CASSYRQGNTEAFF	TGTGCCAGCAGTTACCGACAGGGTAACACTGAAGCTTTCTTT
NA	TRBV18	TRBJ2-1	CASSPGGRGNEQFF	TGTGCCAGCTCACCAGGGGGACGGGGGAATGAGCAGTTCTTC
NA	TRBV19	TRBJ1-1	CASSIDPDRYTEAFF	TGTGCCAGTAGTATAGATCCTGACAGATACACTGAAGCTTTCTTT